A single sample gave rise to the 21 T cell receptor beta chains below, sequenced in a study of cytomegalovirus exposure and HLA in healthy donors (dated by TCRdb to about 2017). Library creation used the immunoSEQ multiplex PCR assay. TCRdb mirrors the immuneACCESS table, restricted to in-frame sequences. Some clones are absent from its copies; in checked studies, under half trace to an unresolved V gene, and the reason for the others is unknown. The sample table lists about 130,000 clones, approximately 89% of them with a count of one. 1.1% of the sample rests with the top ten. The sample comprised PBMCs. Receptors originate from a woman younger than 30 in good health and CMV-seronegative.

This rearrangement joins TRBV2 to TRBJ1-2, with D hard to call. V lost 7 bases and J lost 3, with 24 bases in between. The germline V gene has CDR1 SNHLY and CDR2 FYNNEI. CDR3 length equals 17 residues. The CDR3 region has the DNA TGTGCCAGCACCCGAAGAAGACAAAGCAAATGGGACTATGGCTACACCTTC. It is translated as CASTRRRQSKWDYGYTF.

V and J are TRBV6-1 and TRBJ2-7; D remains unclear. Germline loops: CDR1 MNHNS, CDR2 SASEGT. Trimming left V 7 bases short and J 2 bases short, with 9 bases between. The CDR3 sequence is 12 residues long. The CDR3 sequence is CASMTPTYEQYF. The DNA for the CDR3 is TGTGCCAGCATGACACCTACCTACGAGCAGTACTTC.

The chain uses TRBV6-1 and TRBJ2-7, with 7 nucleotides matching TRBD1. Trimming took 8 bases from V and 2 from J; bases not matched to a gene: 9. The CDR3 spans 14 residues. The V gene's germline CDR1 is MNHNS and CDR2 SASEGT. CDR3 loop: CASVLEQGAYEQYV. CDR3 sequence (DNA): TGTGCCAGCGTTCTGGAGCAGGGGGCCTACGAGCAGTACGTC.

The genes are TRBV2 and TRBJ1-2; D call uncertain. V was trimmed by 7 bases and J by 6 bases, leaving 21 bases between them. From germline, CDR1 is SNHLY and CDR2 FYNNEI. CDR3 length: 15 residues. CDR3 sequence reads: CASIWESSANDGYTF. CDR3 nucleotide sequence: TGTGCCAGCATTTGGGAGAGCTCAGCTAATGATGGCTACACCTTC.

This sequence joins TRBV19 and TRBJ2-2; D might be TRBD2 (5 bases). Germline CDR1 is LNHDA and CDR2 is SQIVND (reference sequence). The CDR3 covers 14 residues. V shed 8 bases and J shed 4 bases, with 14 bases lying between them. The DNA for the CDR3 is TGTGCCAGTGCCGCGGGCAAATTCACCGGGGAGCTGTTTTTT. The encoded protein is CASAAGKFTGELFF. Full variable domain (remainder filled in from reference TRBV19 and TRBJ2-2): DGGITQSPKYLFRKEGQNVTLSCEQNLNHDAMYWYRQDPGQGLRLIYYSQIVNDFQKGDIAEGYSVSREKKESFPLTVTSAQKNPTAFYLCASAAGKFTGELFFGEGSRLTVL.

This clone was detected ten times or more. The chain carries TRBV18 and TRBJ1-2; TRBD1 agrees at 9 bases. This CDR3 is 14 amino acids long. Trimming took 3 bases from V and 8 from J; bases not matched to a gene: 7. Germline assignment: CDR1 KGHSH and CDR2 LQKENI. CDR3 DNA: TGTGCCAGCTCACCCGCCCCGACAGGGGGGGGCTACACCTTC. It specifies CASSPAPTGGGYTF.

The V call is TRBV18, the J call TRBJ2-1, with D tentatively TRBD1 (6 bases). CDR3 length: 16 amino acids. Per the germline V gene, CDR1 is KGHSH and CDR2 is LQKENI. The V gene lost 4 bases and the J gene lost 0 bases, with 13 bases spanning the gap. As DNA, the CDR3 is TGTGCCAGCTCACAAACCAGGGGTGGCTCCTACAATGAGCAGTTCTTC. It is translated as CASSQTRGGSYNEQFF.

V usage is TRBV28 and J usage is TRBJ2-3; no clear D gene. The V and J ends lost 6 bases and 4 bases respectively, with 11 bases between them. CDR3 size: 13 residues. Germline values: CDR1 MDHEN, CDR2 SYDVKM. CDR3 sequence: CASSTIVADTQYF. DNA of the CDR3: TGTGCCAGCAGCACCATAGTCGCAGATACGCAGTATTTT. The whole variable domain, remainder taken from reference TRBV28 and TRBJ2-3, is DVKVTQSSRYLVKRTGEKVFLECVQDMDHENMFWYRQDPGLGLRLIYFSYDVKMKEKGDIPEGYSVSREKKERFSLILESASTNQTSMYLCASSTIVADTQYFGPGTRLTVL.

The chain has TRBV18 and TRBJ1-2, with unresolved D. The CDR3 has 13 amino acids. CDR1 and CDR2 (germline): KGHSH, LQKENI. The germline V and J ends were trimmed by 0 bases and 7 bases, with 9 bases remaining between them. The CDR3 loop is CASSPPFGSGYTF. The CDR3 bases are TGTGCCAGCTCACCACCTTTCGGGAGTGGCTACACCTTC.

The chain employs TRBV4-2 and TRBJ2-3; D might be TRBD1 (7 bases). Looked up from germline, CDR1 is LGHNA and CDR2 is YNFKEQ. The CDR3 contains 15 residues. The V end was cut by 8 bases, the J end by 2 bases, with 17 bases between. Written as DNA, the CDR3 is TGTGCCAGCGCAGACGGAGGGGGCCCCACAGATACGCAGTATTTT. Translating it yields CASADGGGPTDTQYF.

Only one count was recorded for this clone. V gene TRBV7-9 combines with J gene TRBJ1-5, with D tentatively TRBD1 (6 bases). The ends were cut back, 1 base at V and 5 bases at J, with 9 bases in the middle. The CDR3 totals 14 residues. The germline V gene has CDR1 SEHNR and CDR2 FQNEAQ (reference sequence). The CDR3 sequence is CASSLGQGHQPQHF. CDR3 DNA sequence: TGTGCCAGCAGCTTAGGGCAGGGGCATCAGCCCCAGCATTTT.

The chain has TRBV5-4 and TRBJ1-2, with 7 bases lining up with TRBD1. J was trimmed by 3 bases and V by 0 bases; bases with no gene match: 11. CDR3 length: 17 residues. Germline loops: CDR1 SGHNT, CDR2 YYREEE (reference sequence). CDR3 DNA sequence: TGTGCCAGCAGCTTGGGGCAGGGGGAACTAGTAGACTATGGCTACACCTTC. This gives the protein CASSLGQGELVDYGYTF. The complete variable domain, with remaining parts taken from reference TRBV5-4 and TRBJ1-2, reads ETGVTQSPTHLIKTRGQQVTLRCSSQSGHNTVSWYQQALGQGPQFIFQYYREEENGRGNFPPRFSGLQFPNYSSELNVNALELDDSALYLCASSLGQGELVDYGYTFGSGTRLTVV.

V and J are TRBV6-5 and TRBJ2-1, with D possibly TRBD1 on 5 matching bases. Trimming left V 6 bases short and J 3 bases short, with 15 bases between. This CDR3 is built from 15 residues. Germline V gene sequence: CDR1 MNHEY, CDR2 SVGAGI. The CDR3 here is CASSAGPPNYNEQFF. CDR3 in DNA: TGTGCCAGCAGCGCAGGGCCCCCTAACTACAATGAGCAGTTCTTC.

The V gene is TRBV10-3, the J gene TRBJ1-3, with unresolved D. Germline values: CDR1 ENHRY, CDR2 SYGVKD. The CDR3 covers 13 residues. The V gene lost 2 bases and the J gene lost 4 bases, with 6 bases spanning the gap. CDR3 protein: CAISEATGNTIYF. CDR3 in DNA: TGTGCCATCAGTGAGGCAACAGGAAACACCATATATTTT.

This clone was observed a single time. V and J are TRBV7-9 and TRBJ1-1, with a possible D match to TRBD1 (6 bases). Trimming took off 5 bases at V and 1 base at J, with 14 bases between the two ends. Germline V gene lookup returns CDR1 SEHNR and CDR2 FQNEAQ (reference sequence). CDR3 length equals 15 residues. CDR3 protein: CASSRPDRANTEAFF. The CDR3 DNA is TGTGCCAGCAGCCGTCCGGACAGAGCGAACACTGAAGCTTTCTTT.

For this clone: Other DNA variants within this sample encode the same CDR3. The chain is built from TRBV7-2 and TRBJ2-7, with a weak D call TRBD1 (5 bases). CDR3 length equals 14 residues. Germline CDR1 SGHTA, CDR2 FQGNSA. The ends were cut back, 5 bases at V and 3 bases at J, with 14 bases in the middle. The CDR3 spells CASSLRDSLYEQYF. CDR3 sequence (DNA): TGTGCCAGCAGCCTCCGAGACAGCCTCTACGAGCAGTACTTC.

J is TRBJ1-5 and V is TRBV15, with D tentatively TRBD1 (6 bases). V lost 5 bases, J lost 11 bases, and 16 bases lay in between. Germline V gene lookup returns CDR1 LNHNV and CDR2 YYDKDF (reference sequence). The CDR3 contains 13 residues. The CDR3 sequence: CATSRPGQTAQHF. DNA of the CDR3: TGTGCCACCAGCCGCCCCGGACAGACCGCCCAGCATTTT.

This CDR3 reads CASSQDPGTLMNTEAFF. CDR3 coding DNA: TGTGCCAGCAGCCAAGATCCCGGGACTCTCATGAACACTGAAGCTTTCTTT. The chain is built from TRBV14 and TRBJ1-1, with a possible D match to TRBD1 (5 bases). The germline V gene encodes CDR1 SGHDN and CDR2 FVKESK. V was clipped by 0 bases and J by 0 bases, with 14 bases between them. The CDR3 sequence is 17 residues long.

The chain has TRBV9 and TRBJ1-1; 7 positions agree with TRBD1. CDR1 and CDR2 (germline): SGDLS, YYNGEE. After removal of 3 bases from V and 4 bases from J, the junction contained 3 bases not matched to a gene. CDR3 length: 13 residues. The CDR3 is CASSGQGTTEAFF. DNA for the CDR3: TGTGCCAGCAGCGGACAGGGAACCACTGAAGCTTTCTTT.

The chain joins TRBV28 to TRBJ1-5; tentative D call: TRBD1 (5 bases). V gave up 5 bases and J gave up 4 bases, with 12 bases separating them. Germline CDR1 is MDHEN and CDR2 is SYDVKM. This CDR3 is 14 amino acids long. The CDR3 loop is CASSQTVANQPQHF. The CDR3 DNA reads TGTGCCAGCAGTCAGACAGTCGCTAATCAGCCCCAGCATTTT.

The rearrangement uses TRBV28 and TRBJ1-5, with D uncertain. The germline CDR1 and CDR2 sequences are MDHEN and SYDVKM. The CDR3 is made up of 13 amino acids. With 6 bases removed from V and 0 bases from J, the gap between germline ends came to 6 bases. The CDR3 protein is CASRLGSNQPQHF. For the CDR3, the DNA is TGTGCCAGCAGACTCGGTAGCAATCAGCCCCAGCATTTT. Together with reference TRBV28 and TRBJ1-5, the CDR3 gives the full variable domain: DVKVTQSSRYLVKRTGEKVFLECVQDMDHENMFWYRQDPGLGLRLIYFSYDVKMKEKGDIPEGYSVSREKKERFSLILESASTNQTSMYLCASRLGSNQPQHFGDGTRLSIL.